Following are 32 T cell receptor beta chains from one sample sequenced in a study of the immune and genomic landscape of osteosarcoma. TCRdb keeps only in-frame clones here, not all; method: immunoSEQ multiplex PCR. Among fewer than 3,500 clones listed, around 82% were seen once. The sample was metastatic tumor tissue from the lung. These receptors all come from a woman under 30 with osteosarcoma.

This clone was observed once. The chain is built from TRBV27 and TRBJ2-7, with no clear D. V was shortened by 7 bases and J by 2 bases, with 18 bases between the two germline ends. CDR1 is MNHEY, CDR2 SMNVEV, per germline (reference sequence). The CDR3 is 15 amino acids. The CDR3 DNA follows: TGTGCCAGCACATCTCCGGGTCCGCGGCCCTACGAGCAGTACGTC. Translation: CASTSPGPRPYEQYV.

This clone has a single count. V usage is TRBV30 and J usage is TRBJ2-6; D perhaps matches TRBD1 (6 bases). CDR1 and CDR2 (germline): GTSNPN, SVGIG (reference sequence). The CDR3 runs to 13 residues. The V end lost 5 bases, the J end lost 2 bases, and 7 bases lay between the germline ends. The chain's CDR3 is CAWSGAGANVLTF. The CDR3 DNA follows: TGTGCCTGGTCAGGGGCTGGGGCCAACGTCCTGACTTTC.

The chain has TRBV5-1 and TRBJ1-3, with 10 bases matching TRBD1. V lost 0 bases and J lost 0; bases outside the gene matches: 9. CDR1 is SGHRS, CDR2 YFSETQ, per germline. This CDR3 region has 19 residues. This CDR3 reads CASSLGTGGSLSSGNTIYF. The CDR3 DNA reads TGCGCCAGCAGCTTGGGGACAGGGGGATCATTGAGCTCTGGAAACACCATATATTTT.

This chain joins TRBV19 and TRBJ2-7; 8 bases are shared with TRBD1. Germline V gene data show CDR1 as LNHDA and CDR2 as SQIVND (reference sequence). There are 12 residues in the CDR3. V lost 6 bases, J lost 5 bases, and 3 bases stayed unmatched. For the CDR3, the DNA is TGTGCCAGTAGCAGGACAGGGAACGAGCAGTACTTC. This sequence encodes CASSRTGNEQYF.

This sequence joins TRBV5-6 and TRBJ1-1; 10 bases map to TRBD1. J gave up 0 bases and V 4 bases, and 6 bases lay outside the gene matches. Germline V CDR1 and CDR2: SGHDT, YYEEEE. The CDR3 sequence is 16 residues long. CDR3 nucleotide sequence: TGTGCCAGCAGCGTGGGACAGGGGACGATGAACACTGAAGCTTTCTTT. Translation gives CASSVGQGTMNTEAFF. The variable domain in full, completed from reference TRBV5-6 and TRBJ1-1, reads DAGVTQSPTHLIKTRGQQVTLRCSPKSGHDTVSWYQQALGQGPQFIFQYYEEEERQRGNFPDRFSGHQFPNYSSELNVNALLLGDSALYLCASSVGQGTMNTEAFFGQGTRLTVV.

The V and J genes are TRBV15 and TRBJ2-5, with 11 bases that match TRBD2. Germline CDR1 reads LNHNV; CDR2 reads YYDKDF (reference sequence). The trim removed 0 bases at V and 2 bases at J, leaving 5 bases unmatched. CDR3 length: 17 residues. CDR3 loop: CATSRENSGGEQETQYF. The CDR3 coding sequence is TGTGCCACCAGCAGAGAAAATAGCGGGGGGGAGCAAGAGACCCAGTACTTC.

The chain employs TRBV21-1 and TRBJ2-7; the table's D call of TRBD2 was not tested on the DNA. TRBV21-1 is a known pseudogene. This CDR3 is built from 15 residues. The CDR3 DNA reads as TGTGCCAGCAGCAATCCCCCTAGCGGAGTCTACGAGCAGTACTTC. It encodes CASSNPPSGVYEQYF.

The chain has TRBV4-2 and TRBJ1-3; possibly TRBD1 for D (5 bases). CDR3 length: 20 residues. Trimming pared 0 bases from V and 0 bases from J, leaving 21 bases between. Germline V gives CDR1 LGHNA, CDR2 YNFKEQ. The CDR3 is CASSQDVGGRGIVSGNTIYF. Here the CDR3 DNA reads TGTGCCAGCAGCCAAGATGTGGGGGGTAGGGGTATCGTCTCTGGAAACACCATATATTTT.

This rearrangement joins TRBV19 to TRBJ2-4; D is possibly TRBD1 (6 bases). Germline V CDR1 and CDR2: LNHDA, SQIVND (reference sequence). The CDR3 covers 17 residues. Trimming removed 0 bases at V and 0 bases at J, with 12 bases between. As DNA, the CDR3 is TGTGCCAGTAGTATAGATTTAACAGGGCCAGCCAAAAACATTCAGTACTTC. It encodes CASSIDLTGPAKNIQYF.

This rearrangement joins TRBV10-1 to TRBJ2-2; 8 nucleotides align to TRBD1. Germline CDR1 is WNHNN and CDR2 is SYGVQD (reference sequence). The CDR3 extends over 15 amino acids. V was clipped by 6 bases and J by 5 bases; unmatched bases: 8. The CDR3 sequence: CASSATGVRTGELFF. For the CDR3, the DNA is TGCGCCAGCAGCGCGACAGGGGTCAGGACCGGGGAGCTGTTTTTT.

The chain is built from TRBV7-2 and TRBJ2-2; a possible D gene is TRBD1 (8 bases). Germline values: CDR1 SGHTA, CDR2 FQGNSA. CDR3 size: 17 residues. Trimming removed 4 bases from V and 2 bases from J, with 17 bases in between. The CDR3 nucleotides are TGTGCCAGCAGCTGGCGGACAGGGAGGGGTAACACCGGGGAGCTGTTTTTT. This codes for CASSWRTGRGNTGELFF. Full variable domain (missing parts from reference TRBV7-2 and TRBJ2-2): GAGVSQSPSNKVTEKGKDVELRCDPISGHTALYWYRQSLGQGLEFLIYFQGNSAPDKSGLPSDRFSAERTGGSVSTLTIQRTQQEDSAVYLCASSWRTGRGNTGELFFGEGSRLTVL.

V usage is TRBV6-4 and J usage is TRBJ1-1; D gene unclear. Trimming shortened V by 3 bases and J by 4 bases, and 3 bases separated the two germline ends. Germline V gene data show CDR1 as MRHNA and CDR2 as SNTAGT. CDR3 length: 11 residues. CDR3 sequence (DNA): TGTGCCAGCAGTGAGGGCACTGAAGCTTTCTTT. Its protein is CASSEGTEAFF.

The chain recombines TRBV4-3 with TRBJ1-1; TRBD1 aligns across 8 bases. V lost 1 base, J lost 5 bases, and 9 bases stayed unmatched. The CDR3 totals 16 residues. Germline V gene lookup returns CDR1 LGHNA and CDR2 YSLEER. The CDR3 region has the DNA TGCGCCAGCAGCCAAGTTCTTCAGGGGGCCAGGACTGAAGCTTTCTTT. This encodes CASSQVLQGARTEAFF.

This chain links TRBV27 with TRBJ2-2, with a possible D match to TRBD1 (6 bases). Trimming removed 5 bases at V and 3 bases at J, with 16 bases between. This CDR3 region has 16 residues. The V gene's germline CDR1 is MNHEY and CDR2 SMNVEV (reference sequence). The CDR3 nucleotides are TGTGCCAGCAGTCCGATCACAGGGTTCGACACCGGGGAGCTGTTTTTT. Translated: CASSPITGFDTGELFF.

For this clone: At one end, the junction sequence differs from germline, possibly due to a read error. The CDR3 reads CASRLDRNSNTGELFF. Here the CDR3 DNA reads TGCGCCAGCAGATTGGACAGGAATTCGAACACCGGGGAGCTGTTTTTT. This chain connects TRBV5-1 to TRBJ2-2; 7 bases fit TRBD1. The CDR3 contains 16 residues. The germline V gene has CDR1 SGHRS and CDR2 YFSETQ.

The chain joins TRBV7-2 to TRBJ2-7; D ambiguous. CDR3 length equals 12 residues. The V end lost 5 bases, the J end lost 6 bases, and 11 bases lay between the germline ends. CDR1 and CDR2 (germline): SGHTA, FQGNSA. The CDR3 region has the DNA TGTGCCAGCAGCATAGAAACGGCCGAGCAGTACTTC. Translation gives CASSIETAEQYF.

The V call is TRBV6-5, the J call TRBJ2-1, with D uncertain. The germline V and J ends were trimmed by 6 bases and 12 bases, with 12 bases remaining between them. Germline V lookup: CDR1 MNHEY, CDR2 SVGAGI. CDR3 size: 11 residues. In nucleotides, the CDR3 is TGTGCCAGCAGCGTAAAAATCGGGCAGTTCTTC. Protein: CASSVKIGQFF.

The rearrangement links TRBV5-6 to TRBJ2-1, with D perhaps matching TRBD2 (7 bases). Looked up from germline, CDR1 is SGHDT and CDR2 is YYEEEE. With 6 bases removed from V and 4 bases from J, the gap between germline ends came to 14 bases. The CDR3 consists of 14 residues. Here the CDR3 reads CASNGGGGYNEQFF. The DNA of the CDR3 is TGTGCCAGCAATGGAGGGGGAGGGTACAATGAGCAGTTCTTC. Variable domain in full (rest from reference TRBV5-6 and TRBJ2-1): DAGVTQSPTHLIKTRGQQVTLRCSPKSGHDTVSWYQQALGQGPQFIFQYYEEEERQRGNFPDRFSGHQFPNYSSELNVNALLLGDSALYLCASNGGGGYNEQFFGPGTRLTVL.

J is TRBJ2-7 and V is TRBV6-1, with 8 bases that match TRBD1. Looked up from germline, CDR1 is MNHNS and CDR2 is SASEGT. CDR3 length: 13 residues. J lost 1 base, V lost 7 bases, and 3 bases had no gene match. The CDR3 sequence: CASKTGASYEQYF. In DNA, the CDR3 is TGTGCCAGCAAGACAGGGGCATCCTACGAGCAGTACTTC.

The CDR3 is CASSLRGAWETQYF. The CDR3, as DNA: TGTGCCAGCAGCTTACGGGGGGCGTGGGAGACCCAGTACTTC. This sequence joins TRBV7-6 and TRBJ2-5; a weak D match, TRBD2 (7 bases). CDR1 is SGHVS and CDR2 is FNYEAQ in the germline V gene. CDR3 length: 14 residues. The V gene lost 2 bases and the J gene lost 5 bases, with 12 bases spanning the gap.

The chain couples TRBV7-2 to TRBJ1-2; D is undetermined. Trimming shortened V by 1 base and J by 0 bases, and 12 bases separated the two germline ends. Germline CDR1 SGHTA, CDR2 FQGNSA. The CDR3 runs to 16 residues. CDR3 in DNA: TGTGCCAGCAGCTTAGTTGAGACCCAAGCTAACTATGGCTACACCTTC. This translates into CASSLVETQANYGYTF.

This clone was seen only once. The chain recombines TRBV5-1 with TRBJ2-5, with D perhaps TRBD2 (5 bases). The CDR3 extends over 13 amino acids. The V gene lost 4 bases and the J gene lost 3 bases, with 10 bases spanning the gap. The germline V gene has CDR1 SGHRS and CDR2 YFSETQ. The CDR3 nucleotides are TGCGCCAGCAGCCGGACTGTTAAAGAGACCCAGTACTTC. It yields the protein CASSRTVKETQYF.

The rearrangement links TRBV6-5 to TRBJ1-2; D possibly corresponds to TRBD1 (6 bases). V was clipped by 5 bases and J by 7 bases, with 20 bases between them. The length of the CDR3 is 15 residues. Germline CDR1 and CDR2: MNHEY and SVGAGI. The CDR3, as DNA: TGTGCCAGCAGTGTTCGGGTCAAAGGGGGTGCTGGCTACACCTTC. Its translation is CASSVRVKGGAGYTF.

The chain couples TRBV19 to TRBJ1-2; D perhaps matches TRBD1 (5 bases). The V end was cut by 0 bases, the J end by 7 bases, with 12 bases between. The germline CDR1 and CDR2 sequences are LNHDA and SQIVND (reference sequence). CDR3 length equals 14 residues. The CDR3 is CASSIDAGLGGYTF. For the CDR3, the DNA is TGTGCCAGTAGTATAGATGCGGGACTTGGTGGCTACACCTTC.

This clone was picked up a small number of times. Additional DNA sequences in this sample encode the identical CDR3. This rearrangement joins TRBV7-2 to TRBJ1-1, with D possibly matching TRBD1 (5 bases). CDR3 length equals 14 residues. The V gene's germline CDR1 is SGHTA and CDR2 FQGNSA. V was shortened by 5 bases and J by 2 bases, with 12 bases between the two germline ends. This CDR3 reads CASSPQTANTEAFF. The CDR3 DNA is TGTGCCAGCAGCCCACAGACAGCTAACACTGAAGCTTTCTTT.

The chain is built from TRBV1 and TRBJ2-6; the D call of TRBD2 is as the table states it, not checked on the DNA. TRBV1 is reported as a pseudogene. CDR3 length: 16 residues. The CDR3 loop reads CTSSEVRLSRANVLTF. The CDR3 nucleotides are TGCACCAGCAGTGAAGTCCGTTTGAGTCGGGCCAACGTCCTGACTTTC.

This clone showed up just a few times. The CDR3, as DNA: TGTGCCAGCAGTGAACGGGGAACCTATGGCTACACCTTC. Protein: CASSERGTYGYTF. V gene TRBV6-1 combines with J gene TRBJ1-2; no clear D. Germline lookup yields CDR1 MNHNS and CDR2 SASEGT. V gave up 2 bases and J gave up 4 bases, with 8 bases separating them. This CDR3 comprises 13 residues.

This clone was seen only once. The rearrangement uses TRBV27 and TRBJ2-5; TRBD2 matches at 15 bases. Germline values: CDR1 MNHEY, CDR2 SMNVEV (reference sequence). The CDR3 consists of 17 residues. Unmatched junction bases numbered 15, after V lost 6 bases and J lost 10 bases. Written as DNA, the CDR3 is TGTGCCAGCAGCGGCGGACTAGCGGGGGGGCCTTACCCAGGCCAGTACTTC. Protein: CASSGGLAGGPYPGQYF.

The rearrangement uses TRBV11-2 and TRBJ1-3; D is undetermined. V was trimmed by 3 bases and J by 3 bases, leaving 12 bases between them. Germline lookup yields CDR1 SGHAT and CDR2 FQNNGV. The CDR3 contains 15 residues. The CDR3 sequence: CASSFGGVHGNTIYF. The CDR3 nucleotides are TGTGCCAGCAGCTTCGGTGGGGTTCATGGAAACACCATATATTTT.

CDR3 residues: CASSVLNRGAQYF. The DNA of the CDR3 is TGTGCCAGCAGCGTACTAAACAGGGGGGCCCAGTACTTC. This chain joins TRBV9 and TRBJ2-5, with TRBD1 matching 8 bases. This CDR3 has 13 amino acids. CDR1 is SGDLS, CDR2 YYNGEE, per germline. V dropped 1 base and J dropped 9; count of bases not matched to a gene: 5.

J is TRBJ2-7 and V is TRBV27; D not resolved. V lost 2 bases, J lost 4 bases, and 9 bases lay in between. CDR1 and CDR2 from the germline V gene are MNHEY and SMNVEV (reference sequence). CDR3 length: 13 amino acids. The CDR3 sequence is CASSLGVGYEQYF. The CDR3 DNA is TGTGCCAGCAGTTTAGGGGTAGGATACGAGCAGTACTTC.

V usage is TRBV11-2 and J usage is TRBJ2-5, with D perhaps TRBD1 or TRBD2 (5 bases each). Trimming took 5 bases from V and 3 from J, leaving 10 bases between them. This CDR3 has 13 amino acids. Germline-derived CDR1 and CDR2 are SGHAT and FQNNGV. Written as DNA, the CDR3 is TGTGCCAGCAGCGTGGGACCCAAAGAGACCCAGTACTTC. It yields the protein CASSVGPKETQYF.